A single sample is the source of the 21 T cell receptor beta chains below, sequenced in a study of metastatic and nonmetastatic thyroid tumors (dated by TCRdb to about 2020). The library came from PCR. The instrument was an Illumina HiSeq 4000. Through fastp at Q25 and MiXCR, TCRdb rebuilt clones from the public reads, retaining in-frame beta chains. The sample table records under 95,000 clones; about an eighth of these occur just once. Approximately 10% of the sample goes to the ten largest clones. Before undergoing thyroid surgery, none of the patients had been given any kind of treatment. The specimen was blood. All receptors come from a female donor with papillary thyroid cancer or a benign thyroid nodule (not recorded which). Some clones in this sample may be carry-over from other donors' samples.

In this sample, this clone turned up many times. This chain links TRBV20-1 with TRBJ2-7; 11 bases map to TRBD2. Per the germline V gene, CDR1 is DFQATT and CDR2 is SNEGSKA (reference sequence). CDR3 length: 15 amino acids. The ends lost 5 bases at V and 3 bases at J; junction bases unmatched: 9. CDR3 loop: CSAPLTSGIIYEQYF. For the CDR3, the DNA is TGCAGTGCTCCTCTGACTAGCGGGATTATCTACGAGCAGTACTTC.

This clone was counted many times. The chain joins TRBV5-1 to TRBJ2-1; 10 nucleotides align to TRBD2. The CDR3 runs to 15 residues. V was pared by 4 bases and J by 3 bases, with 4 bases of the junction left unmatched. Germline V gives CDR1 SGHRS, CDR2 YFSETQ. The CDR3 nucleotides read TGCGCCAGCAGCCCTACTAGCGGGAACTACAATGAGCAGTTCTTC. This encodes CASSPTSGNYNEQFF.

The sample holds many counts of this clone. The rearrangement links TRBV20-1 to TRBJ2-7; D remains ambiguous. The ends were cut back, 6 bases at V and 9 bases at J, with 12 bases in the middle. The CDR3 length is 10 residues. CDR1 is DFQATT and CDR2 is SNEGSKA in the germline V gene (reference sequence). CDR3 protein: CSAQTDVQYF. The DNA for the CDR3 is TGCAGTGCACAAACCGACGTGCAGTACTTC.

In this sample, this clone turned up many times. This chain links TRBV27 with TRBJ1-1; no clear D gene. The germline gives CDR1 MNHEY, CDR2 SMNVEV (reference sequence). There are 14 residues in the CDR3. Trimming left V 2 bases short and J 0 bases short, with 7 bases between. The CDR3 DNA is TGTGCCAGCAGTTTAACAGTCTTGAACACTGAAGCTTTCTTT. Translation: CASSLTVLNTEAFF.

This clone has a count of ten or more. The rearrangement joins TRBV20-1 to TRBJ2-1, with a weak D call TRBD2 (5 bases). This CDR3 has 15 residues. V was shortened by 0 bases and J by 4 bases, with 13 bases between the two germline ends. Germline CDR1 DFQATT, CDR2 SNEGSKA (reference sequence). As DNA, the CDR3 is TGCAGTGCTAGAGATCCCGGGGTCGGGTACAATGAGCAGTTCTTC. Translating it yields CSARDPGVGYNEQFF.

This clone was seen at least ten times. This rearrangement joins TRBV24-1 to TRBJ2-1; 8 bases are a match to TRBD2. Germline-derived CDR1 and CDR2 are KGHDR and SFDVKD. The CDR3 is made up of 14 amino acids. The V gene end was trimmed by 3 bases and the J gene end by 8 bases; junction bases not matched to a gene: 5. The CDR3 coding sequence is TGTGCCACCAGTGATCCAAGGACTAGCTATGAGCAGTTCTTC. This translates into CATSDPRTSYEQFF.

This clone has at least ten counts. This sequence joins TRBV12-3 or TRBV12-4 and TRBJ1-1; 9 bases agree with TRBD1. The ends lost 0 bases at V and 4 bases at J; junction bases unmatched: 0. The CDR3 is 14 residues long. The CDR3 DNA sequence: TGTGCCAGCAGTTTAGCGGACAGGGGCACTGAAGCTTTCTTT. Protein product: CASSLADRGTEAFF.

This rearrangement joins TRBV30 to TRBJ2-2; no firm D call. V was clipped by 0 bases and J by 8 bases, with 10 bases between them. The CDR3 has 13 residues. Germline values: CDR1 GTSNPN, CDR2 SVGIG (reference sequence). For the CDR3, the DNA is TGTGCCTGGAGTGTAGAGGCTACGGGGGAGCTGTTTTTT. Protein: CAWSVEATGELFF.

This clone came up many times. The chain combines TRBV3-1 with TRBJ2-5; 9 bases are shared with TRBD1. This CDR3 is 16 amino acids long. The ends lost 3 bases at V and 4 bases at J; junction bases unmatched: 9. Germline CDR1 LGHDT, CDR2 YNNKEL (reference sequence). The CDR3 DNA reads TGTGCCAGCAGCCAGGGACAGGGAGGGGGTGGAGAGACCCAGTACTTC. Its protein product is CASSQGQGGGGETQYF.

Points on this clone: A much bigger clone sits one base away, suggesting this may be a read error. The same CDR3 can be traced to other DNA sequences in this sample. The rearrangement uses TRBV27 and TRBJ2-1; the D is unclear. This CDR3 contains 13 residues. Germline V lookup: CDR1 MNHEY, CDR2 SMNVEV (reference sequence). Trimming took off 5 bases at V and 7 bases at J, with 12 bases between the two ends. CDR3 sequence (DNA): TGTGCCAGCAGTACCTACAGAGAGAATGAGCAGTTCTTC. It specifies CASSTYRENEQFF.

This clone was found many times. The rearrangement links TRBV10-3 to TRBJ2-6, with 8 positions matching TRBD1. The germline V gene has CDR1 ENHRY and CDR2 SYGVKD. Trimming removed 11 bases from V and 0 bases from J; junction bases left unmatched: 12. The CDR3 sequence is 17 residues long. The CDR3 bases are TGTGCCTCGCGAGGCAGGACAGGGAGCTCTGGGGCCAACGTCCTGACTTTC. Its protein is CASRGRTGSSGANVLTF.

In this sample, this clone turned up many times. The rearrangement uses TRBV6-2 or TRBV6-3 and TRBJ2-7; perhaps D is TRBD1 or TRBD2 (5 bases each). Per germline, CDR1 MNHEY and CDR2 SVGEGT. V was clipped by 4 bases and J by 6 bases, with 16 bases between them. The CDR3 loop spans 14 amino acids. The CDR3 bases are TGTGCCAGCAGTTTAGGTGGGAACGGGGCCGAGCAGTACTTC. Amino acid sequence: CASSLGGNGAEQYF.

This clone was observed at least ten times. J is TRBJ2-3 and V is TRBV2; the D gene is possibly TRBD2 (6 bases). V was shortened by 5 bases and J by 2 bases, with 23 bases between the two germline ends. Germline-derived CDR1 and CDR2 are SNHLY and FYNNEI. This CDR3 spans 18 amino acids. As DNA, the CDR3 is TGTGCCAGCAGTTCGGGACTCCCCGTGATACGGGACACAGATACGCAGTATTTT. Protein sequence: CASSSGLPVIRDTDTQYF.

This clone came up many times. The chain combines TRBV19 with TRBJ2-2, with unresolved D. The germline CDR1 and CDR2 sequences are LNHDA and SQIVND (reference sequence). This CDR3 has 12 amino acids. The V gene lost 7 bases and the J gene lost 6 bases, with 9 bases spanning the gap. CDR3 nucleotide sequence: TGTGCCAGTAATTACCTAGCCGGGGAGCTGTTTTTT. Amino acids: CASNYLAGELFF.

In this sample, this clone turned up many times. In DNA form, the CDR3 reads TGTGCCAGCAGGGCCAGCGGGAGCTCCTACAATGAGCAGTTCTTC. Its protein product is CASRASGSSYNEQFF. The rearrangement uses TRBV28 and TRBJ2-1; 8 positions match TRBD2. J lost 0 bases, V lost 6 bases, and 4 bases had no gene match. There are 15 residues in the CDR3. Germline V gene data show CDR1 as MDHEN and CDR2 as SYDVKM.

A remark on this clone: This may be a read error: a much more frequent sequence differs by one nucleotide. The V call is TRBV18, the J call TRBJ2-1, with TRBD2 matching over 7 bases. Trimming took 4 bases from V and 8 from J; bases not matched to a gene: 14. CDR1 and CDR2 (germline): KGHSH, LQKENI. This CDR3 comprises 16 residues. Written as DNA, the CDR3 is TGTGCCAGCTCACTACCTTGGTGGGAGGGCCGCCATGAGCAGTTCTTC. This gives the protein CASSLPWWEGRHEQFF.

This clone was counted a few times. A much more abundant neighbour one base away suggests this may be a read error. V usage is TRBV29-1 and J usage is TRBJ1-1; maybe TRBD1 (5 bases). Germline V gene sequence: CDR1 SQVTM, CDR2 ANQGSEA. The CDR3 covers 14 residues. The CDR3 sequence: CSVDNDSGGTEDFF. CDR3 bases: TGCAGCGTTGACAATGACAGCGGCGGGACTGAAGATTTCTTT.

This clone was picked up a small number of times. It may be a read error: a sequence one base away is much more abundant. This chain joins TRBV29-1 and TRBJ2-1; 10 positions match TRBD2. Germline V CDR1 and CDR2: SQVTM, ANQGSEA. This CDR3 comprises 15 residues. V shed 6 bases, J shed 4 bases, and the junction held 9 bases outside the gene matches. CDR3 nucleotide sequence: TGCAGCGTCCACGGGACTAGCGTCGTATACAATGAGCAGTTCTTC. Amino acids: CSVHGTSVVYNEQFF.

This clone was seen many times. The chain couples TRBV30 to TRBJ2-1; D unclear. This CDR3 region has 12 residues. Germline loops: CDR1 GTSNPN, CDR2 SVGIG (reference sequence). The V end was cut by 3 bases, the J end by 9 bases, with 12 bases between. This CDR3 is CAWREPAREQFF. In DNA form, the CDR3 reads TGTGCCTGGAGGGAACCCGCTCGTGAGCAGTTCTTC.

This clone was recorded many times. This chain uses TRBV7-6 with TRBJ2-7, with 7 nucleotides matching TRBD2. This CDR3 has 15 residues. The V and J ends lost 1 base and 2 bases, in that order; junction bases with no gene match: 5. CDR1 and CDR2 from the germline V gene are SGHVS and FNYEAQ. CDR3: CASSLEGGPTYEQYF. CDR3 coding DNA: TGTGCCAGCAGCTTAGAGGGAGGGCCAACCTACGAGCAGTACTTC.

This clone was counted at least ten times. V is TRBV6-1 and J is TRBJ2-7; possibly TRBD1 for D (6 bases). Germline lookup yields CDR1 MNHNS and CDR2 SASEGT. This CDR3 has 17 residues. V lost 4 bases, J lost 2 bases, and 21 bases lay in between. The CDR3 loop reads CASSARGDTLSTYEQYF. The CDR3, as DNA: TGTGCCAGCAGTGCCCGTGGGGACACCCTTTCCACCTACGAGCAGTACTTC.